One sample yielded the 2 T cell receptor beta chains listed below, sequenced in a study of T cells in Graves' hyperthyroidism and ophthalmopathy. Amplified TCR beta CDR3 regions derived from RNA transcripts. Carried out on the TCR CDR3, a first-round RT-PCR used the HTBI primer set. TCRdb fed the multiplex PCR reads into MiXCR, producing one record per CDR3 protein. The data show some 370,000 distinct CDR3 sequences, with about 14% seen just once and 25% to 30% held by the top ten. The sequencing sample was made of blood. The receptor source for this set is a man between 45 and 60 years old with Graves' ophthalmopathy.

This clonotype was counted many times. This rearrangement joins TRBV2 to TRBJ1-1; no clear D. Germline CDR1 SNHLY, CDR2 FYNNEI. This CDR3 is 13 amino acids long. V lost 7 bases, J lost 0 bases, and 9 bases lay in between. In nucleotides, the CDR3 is TGTGCCAGCACACGTGAGGTGAACACTGAAGCTTTCTTT. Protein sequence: CASTREVNTEAFF.

The CDR3 DNA reads TGTGCCAGCAGTGAATCGGGGAGGGGGACTGAAGCTTTCTTT. Its protein is CASSESGRGTEAFF. The chain joins TRBV25-1 to TRBJ1-1; D is perhaps TRBD1 (6 bases). V was pared by 1 base and J by 5 bases, with 11 bases between. This CDR3 is built from 14 residues. Germline V gene sequence: CDR1 MGHDK, CDR2 SYGVNS.